This T cell receptor (beta chain) was obtained from a study of shared clonotypes between healthy human individuals. Across several immunoSEQ plates, the genomic DNA of each subset was split evenly. Some clones are missing from TCRdb's copy, which holds only in-frame ones; the method was immunoSEQ multiplex PCR. The sample consists of around 600,000 clones, about 95% of them appearing once. The CDR3 length is 11 residues. Trimming took 4 bases from V and 4 from J, leaving 8 bases between them. Germline lookup yields CDR1 SQVTM and CDR2 ANQGSEA. Naivety among CD8 cells was defined by CD45RO negativity and positive CCR7 selection, thereby excluding terminally differentiated effector memory CD45RA+ cells.

Sequenced input: naive CD8+ T cells sorted from blood. V usage is TRBV29-1 and J usage is TRBJ2-7; tentatively, D is TRBD1 or TRBD2 (5 bases each). The TCR was taken from a woman aged 25-40 years in good health. The CDR3 reads CSVVGDYEQYF. DNA for the CDR3: TGCAGCGTTGTGGGGGATTACGAGCAGTACTTC.